What follows is one T cell receptor (beta chain) and its context. Antigen unknown. V lost 6 bases, J lost 8 bases, and 16 bases lay in between. This CDR3 comprises 14 residues. The germline gives CDR1 MNHEY, CDR2 SVGAGI. Profiling relied on immunoSEQ multiplex PCR, and the TCRdb table lists in-frame clones only, not all of them. The sample contains roughly 53,000 clones, 75% to 80% of which appear only once. The sample originates from a study of vaccination effects on CD4 cells after COVID-19. Study-level points and caveats: Pronounced clonal contraction occurred in clones induced by infection and by vaccine late after vaccination. The study got few convalescent patients and did not collect any early post-infection timepoints. Healthy vaccinees' vaccine-induced clones included only 1 of 255 that recognized common cold coronaviruses.

Under the ViraFEST assay, PBMC were stimulated with viral peptide pools so that antigen-specific CD4+ T cells expanded. Sequencing was performed afterwards. CD4+ T cell isolation took place after approximately 11 days of culture. Testing of the vaccine recipients showed negative nucleocapsid antibodies and no prior SARS-CoV-2 infection. It was with roughly 10 IU/ml IL-2 and around 10 ug/ml peptides that 1.5 million to 2.5 million PBMC per well were cultured. Here the sequenced sample was CD4+ T cells from PBMCs cultured with HCoV-OC43 spike peptides, taken before COVID-19 vaccination. Documented subset: HCoV-OC43 spike overlapping peptide pool stimulation. This TCR derives from a human donor who received a COVID-19 vaccine. The rearrangement joins TRBV6-5 to TRBJ1-4; a possible D gene is TRBD1 (5 bases). The CDR3 nucleotides are TGTGCCAGCAGCGGACCTTTCGGGGGGGAAAAACTGTTTTTT. It is translated as CASSGPFGGEKLFF.